A selection of T cell receptor beta chains follows, all from one sample in a study of CXCR3-negative and CXCR3-positive naive CD8 T cells. Each CDR3 protein gets one entry in TCRdb, which reprocessed the 5' RACE reads and gives no DNA. This sample's table reports 150,000 to 180,000 distinct CDR3 sequences. The specimen sequenced was naive CXCR3+ CD8+ T cells from blood. The source is a human donor in good health. Some clones in this sample may be carry-over from other donors' samples. Each CDR3 is given with its conserved first and last residue.

J gene: TRBJ1-3; V gene: TRBV2; CDR3 length: 17; CDR3 protein: CASSDFPAATSGNTIYF
J gene: TRBJ1-5; V gene: TRBV27; CDR3 length: 14; CDR3 protein: CASSTRTAVKPQHF
J gene: TRBJ2-5; V gene: TRBV7-9; CDR3 length: 15; CDR3 protein: CASSLVTGGQETQYF
J gene: TRBJ1-1; V gene: TRBV7-9; CDR3 length: 14; CDR3 protein: CASSFYPEDTEAFF
J gene: TRBJ2-1; V gene: TRBV21-1; CDR3 length: 13; CDR3 protein: CASRPLILAPALF
J gene: TRBJ1-1; V gene: TRBV20-1; CDR3 length: 16; CDR3 protein: CSARFRTGGKNTEAFF
J gene: TRBJ2-7; V gene: TRBV28; CDR3 length: 13; CDR3 protein: CASSHDRPYEQYF
J gene: TRBJ1-1; V gene: TRBV7-9; CDR3 length: 16; CDR3 protein: CASSPPLGRGNTEAFF
J gene: TRBJ2-1; V gene: TRBV6-2/TRBV6-3; CDR3 length: 17; CDR3 protein: CASRILTSGGTYNEQFF
J gene: TRBJ1-1; V gene: TRBV20-1; CDR3 length: 13; CDR3 protein: CSARDGYRVEAFF
J gene: TRBJ1-1; V gene: TRBV10-3; CDR3 length: 15; CDR3 protein: CAISEGGDLNTEAFF
J gene: TRBJ2-5; V gene: TRBV29-1; CDR3 length: 15; CDR3 protein: CSVPPGESRGETQYF
J gene: TRBJ1-2; V gene: TRBV5-1; CDR3 length: 16; CDR3 protein: CASSGTKGKANYGYTF
J gene: TRBJ1-2; V gene: TRBV6-5; CDR3 length: 16; CDR3 protein: CASSYPRGVSDYGYTF
J gene: TRBJ2-7; V gene: TRBV5-6; CDR3 length: 12; CDR3 protein: CASTLTGVEQYF
J gene: TRBJ1-6; V gene: TRBV3-1; CDR3 length: 19; CDR3 protein: CASSQEMAISRRHNSPLHF
J gene: TRBJ2-5; V gene: TRBV29-1; CDR3 length: 13; CDR3 protein: CSVSRDAGETQYF
J gene: TRBJ2-3; V gene: TRBV5-1; CDR3 length: 16; CDR3 protein: CASSFSLAGVADTQYF
J gene: TRBJ2-7; V gene: TRBV13; CDR3 length: 14; CDR3 protein: CASSPIQGPYEQYF
J gene: TRBJ2-7; V gene: TRBV5-1; CDR3 length: 15; CDR3 protein: CASSFFSGTGYEQYF
J gene: TRBJ2-2; V gene: TRBV14; CDR3 length: 16; CDR3 protein: CASSPFRTGADGELFF
J gene: TRBJ2-7; V gene: TRBV5-1; CDR3 length: 17; CDR3 protein: CASSSTTKTSGAYEQYF
J gene: TRBJ2-3; V gene: TRBV29-1; CDR3 length: 13; CDR3 protein: CSVGSGNTDTQYF
J gene: TRBJ1-1; V gene: TRBV5-6; CDR3 length: 14; CDR3 protein: CASSSPGQGGGAFF
J gene: TRBJ2-7; V gene: TRBV18; CDR3 length: 16; CDR3 protein: CASSPPGLAASYEQYF
J gene: TRBJ2-7; V gene: TRBV28; CDR3 length: 13; CDR3 protein: CATGLAGDYEQYF
J gene: TRBJ2-7; V gene: TRBV27; CDR3 length: 14; CDR3 protein: CASSPGGGGYEQYF
J gene: TRBJ2-1; V gene: TRBV4-1; CDR3 length: 15; CDR3 protein: CASSQDPRGYNEQFF
J gene: TRBJ1-1; V gene: TRBV5-1; CDR3 length: 14; CDR3 protein: CASSFWGRDTEAFF